The next 17 T cell receptor beta chains were all read from a single sample in a study of control samples from healthy donors and cancer patients. The protocol was immunoSEQ multiplex PCR, while the TCRdb copy is restricted to in-frame clones and leaves out a portion. The data show about 22,000 clones, approximately 80% seen once. The sequencing input was PBMCs. These receptors were collected from a man in his 60s with head and neck cancer.

This chain uses TRBV5-1 with TRBJ2-1, with 14 bases lining up with TRBD2. Per the germline V gene, CDR1 is SGHRS and CDR2 is YFSETQ. V was clipped by 3 bases and J by 1 base; unmatched bases: 3. This CDR3 contains 17 residues. The CDR3 bases are TGCGCCAGCAGCTCTGGACTAGCGGGGGGTTCCTACAATGAGCAGTTCTTC. The encoded protein is CASSSGLAGGSYNEQFF. Based on the CDR3 plus reference TRBV5-1 and TRBJ2-1, the full variable domain is KAGVTQTPRYLIKTRGQQVTLSCSPISGHRSVSWYQQTPGQGLQFLFEYFSETQRNKGNFPGRFSGRQFSNSRSEMNVSTLELGDSALYLCASSSGLAGGSYNEQFFGPGTRLTVL.

The chain employs TRBV19 and TRBJ2-7, with a weak D call TRBD2 (5 bases). Trimming shortened V by 1 base and J by 5 bases, and 12 bases separated the two germline ends. CDR1 and CDR2 (germline): LNHDA, SQIVND (reference sequence). The CDR3 length is 14 residues. Here the CDR3 reads CASSIVAIGNEQYF. The CDR3 DNA reads TGTGCCAGTAGTATAGTAGCCATCGGGAACGAGCAGTACTTC.

This sequence joins TRBV11-3 and TRBJ2-3; the match to TRBD2 covers 8 bases. CDR3 size: 15 residues. Germline lookup yields CDR1 SGHNT and CDR2 YENEEA. V gave up 5 bases and J gave up 0 bases; unmatched junction bases: 4. CDR3 nucleotide sequence: TGTGCCAGCAGCGTAGCGGGGTATAGCACAGATACGCAGTATTTT. Protein: CASSVAGYSTDTQYF. The variable domain in full, completed from reference TRBV11-3 and TRBJ2-3, reads EAGVVQSPRYKIIEKKQPVAFWCNPISGHNTLYWYLQNLGQGPELLIRYENEEAVDDSQLPKDRFSAERLKGVDSTLKIQPAELGDSAVYLCASSVAGYSTDTQYFGPGTRLTVL.

The rearrangement links TRBV28 to TRBJ1-4; D perhaps matches TRBD1 (6 bases). The CDR3 loop spans 16 amino acids. The V end lost 2 bases, the J end lost 6 bases, and 16 bases lay between the germline ends. Germline lookup yields CDR1 MDHEN and CDR2 SYDVKM. This CDR3 reads CASSLTPRGADEKLFF. CDR3 in DNA: TGTGCCAGCAGTTTAACCCCACGGGGGGCAGATGAAAAACTGTTTTTT.

The chain recombines TRBV2 with TRBJ2-5, with no clear D. This CDR3 has 13 amino acids. V was trimmed by 4 bases and J by 3 bases, leaving 9 bases between them. Germline lookup yields CDR1 SNHLY and CDR2 FYNNEI. The CDR3 protein is CASSVIIEETQYF. DNA for the CDR3: TGTGCCAGCAGTGTTATTATCGAAGAGACCCAGTACTTC.

This clone was detected only once. V is TRBV5-1 and J is TRBJ1-4, with D perhaps matching TRBD1 (5 bases). Trimming removed 4 bases from V and 6 bases from J, with 13 bases in between. The CDR3 has 14 residues. CDR1 is SGHRS and CDR2 is YFSETQ in the germline V gene. CDR3 nucleotides: TGCGCCAGCAGCCCTAAGACGGGGGATGAAAAACTGTTTTTT. Protein sequence: CASSPKTGDEKLFF.

This chain joins TRBV7-9 and TRBJ1-2; 10 bases agree with TRBD1. The CDR3 has 17 residues. The V and J ends lost 2 bases and 8 bases, in that order; junction bases with no gene match: 14. Per germline, CDR1 SEHNR and CDR2 FQNEAQ (reference sequence). CDR3 region: CASSLPGQGPLGGGYTF. The CDR3 DNA reads TGTGCCAGCAGCTTACCGGGACAGGGGCCCCTAGGAGGGGGCTACACCTTC.

V gene TRBV5-1 combines with J gene TRBJ2-1, with TRBD1 identical over 7 bases. CDR1 and CDR2 (germline): SGHRS, YFSETQ. J lost 6 bases, V lost 9 bases, and 15 bases had no gene match. CDR3 length equals 15 residues. CDR3: CATSLGTAEINEQFF. The CDR3 coding sequence is TGCGCCACCTCCTTAGGGACAGCCGAAATCAATGAGCAGTTCTTC.

The chain joins TRBV5-5 to TRBJ2-1; 7 bases are a match to TRBD2. The V segment lost 2 bases and the J segment 6 bases; nucleotides outside the gene matches: 8. The germline V gene has CDR1 SGHKS and CDR2 YYEKEE (reference sequence). CDR3 length equals 15 residues. CDR3 coding DNA: TGTGCCAGCAGCTTTACTAGCGCGACGATCAATGAGCAGTTCTTC. It codes for CASSFTSATINEQFF. The variable domain in full, with the rest retrieved from reference TRBV5-5 and TRBJ2-1, is DAGVTQSPTHLIKTRGQQVTLRCSPISGHKSVSWYQQVLGQGPQFIFQYYEKEERGRGNFPDRFSARQFPNYSSELNVNALLLGDSALYLCASSFTSATINEQFFGPGTRLTVL.

V and J are TRBV18 and TRBJ2-2, with 9 bases aligning to TRBD1. Germline V lookup: CDR1 KGHSH, CDR2 LQKENI. CDR3 size: 15 residues. Losses at the gene ends were 1 base for V and 3 bases for J; bases not matched to a gene: 0. In DNA form, the CDR3 reads TGTGCCAGCTCACCACGGGACAGGGACACCGGGGAGCTGTTTTTT. The encoded protein is CASSPRDRDTGELFF. The variable domain in full, completed from reference TRBV18 and TRBJ2-2, reads NAGVMQNPRHLVRRRGQEARLRCSPMKGHSHVYWYRQLPEEGLKFMVYLQKENIIDESGMPKERFSAEFPKEGPSILRIQQVVRGDSAAYFCASSPRDRDTGELFFGEGSRLTVL.

The CDR3 spells CASSVAGVRNEQFF. CDR3 bases: TGTGCCAGCAGCGTAGCGGGAGTACGCAATGAGCAGTTCTTC. V and J are TRBV9 and TRBJ2-1, with a tentative D call TRBD2 (6 bases). CDR1 and CDR2 (germline): SGDLS, YYNGEE. The CDR3 consists of 14 residues. Trimming took 0 bases from V and 6 from J, leaving 10 bases between them. The full variable domain, rest sourced from reference TRBV9 and TRBJ2-1, is DSGVTQTPKHLITATGQRVTLRCSPRSGDLSVYWYQQSLDQGLQFLIQYYNGEERAKGNILERFSAQQFPDLHSELNLSSLELGDSALYFCASSVAGVRNEQFFGPGTRLTVL.

The V call is TRBV6-5, the J call TRBJ2-7, with TRBD1 matching 8 bases. After removal of 4 bases from V and 4 bases from J, the junction contained 6 bases not matched to a gene. This CDR3 contains 14 residues. CDR1 is MNHEY, CDR2 SVGAGI, per germline. The CDR3 region is CASSSRTGSYEQYF. Written as DNA, the CDR3 is TGTGCCAGCAGTTCCCGGACAGGGAGTTACGAGCAGTACTTC.

The J gene is TRBJ1-5, the V gene TRBV6-5; 9 positions match TRBD1. The CDR3 totals 15 residues. Germline values: CDR1 MNHEY, CDR2 SVGAGI. J gave up 7 bases and V 6 bases, and 10 bases lay outside the gene matches. For the CDR3, the DNA is TGTGCCAGCAGGGGCCGGGACAGGGAGGGCCAGCCCCAGCATTTT. The encoded protein is CASRGRDREGQPQHF.

This sequence joins TRBV4-1 and TRBJ2-3; D may match TRBD1 or TRBD2 (6 bases each). Germline loops: CDR1 MGHRA, CDR2 YSYEKL. V was trimmed by 0 bases and J by 4 bases, leaving 17 bases between them. The CDR3 is 17 amino acids. The CDR3 sequence: CASSQDGGGGRADTQYF. Here the CDR3 DNA reads TGCGCCAGCAGCCAAGATGGCGGTGGGGGGCGAGCAGATACGCAGTATTTT.

The gene calls are TRBV7-8 and TRBJ2-7, with 11 bases matching TRBD1. This CDR3 comprises 15 residues. With V trimmed by 6 bases and J by 4 bases, 8 bases remained unmatched. CDR1 is SGHVS, CDR2 FQNEAQ, per germline. As DNA, the CDR3 is TGTGCCAGCAGTGCCGGACAGGGGGCATTTTACGAGCAGTACTTC. Residues: CASSAGQGAFYEQYF.

This clone was picked up one time. V usage is TRBV7-6 and J usage is TRBJ2-2; D is tentatively TRBD1 or TRBD2 (5 bases each). With 3 bases removed from V and 2 bases from J, the gap between germline ends came to 13 bases. The germline V gene has CDR1 SGHVS and CDR2 FNYEAQ. The CDR3 has 16 residues. DNA of the CDR3: TGTGCCAGCAGCTTGTTCGGGACGGATAACACCGGGGAGCTGTTTTTT. As protein: CASSLFGTDNTGELFF.

The CDR3 bases are TGTGCCTGGAGTGTTCTGGGGCGGGGGGGCACAGATACGCAGTATTTT. The encoded protein is CAWSVLGRGGTDTQYF. The J gene is TRBJ2-3, the V gene TRBV30; the match to TRBD2 covers 8 bases. CDR1 GTSNPN and CDR2 SVGIG come from the germline V gene (reference sequence). The CDR3 is made up of 16 amino acids. The V gene end was trimmed by 0 bases and the J gene end by 1 base; junction bases not matched to a gene: 6.